This T cell receptor (beta chain) appears in the sequencing data of a study of beta chain features in type 1 diabetes. The study, taken as a whole, reports: Type 1 diabetes patients had TCRB CDR3s that were shorter (moderately but significantly so) in all four CD4+ subsets.

A note on this clone: Its antigen remains unknown.

In germline, CDR1 is SQVTM, CDR2 ANQGSEA. The CDR3 consists of 13 residues. V was trimmed by 4 bases and J by 2 bases, leaving 9 bases between them. The sequenced template was cDNA made from the entire isolated RNA. TCRdb keeps only in-frame clones here, not all; method: immunoSEQ multiplex PCR. This sample yields about 260,000 clones, of which around 24% are seen a single time; 0.012% belongs to the top ten. The sample comprised naive CD4+ T cells from blood. The TCR sequence derives from a woman in her thirties with type 1 diabetes. The chain couples TRBV29-1 to TRBJ1-3; the D is unclear. CDR3 DNA: TGCAGCGTTGCAGTTGGCCCTGGAAACACCATATATTTT. Encoded protein: CSVAVGPGNTIYF.